This T cell receptor beta chain was documented in a study of PD-1 blockade in classical Hodgkin lymphoma. Notes on the study in general: Patients were excluded if nivolumab began under 1 year after ASCT (the autologous transplant). With CD4+ cells, TCR diversity rose significantly by C4D1, but not with CD8+ cells. Complete responders entered with baseline diversity on par with newly diagnosed patients, the results showed.

The CDR3 length is 11 residues. CDR1 is SGHTA and CDR2 is FQGNSA in the germline V gene. Here immunoSEQ multiplex PCR was the method, and the copy in TCRdb shows in-frame clones only, minus some. Counted here are about 36,000 clones, 69% occurring once; the ten biggest clones make up around 14%. Each of the patients experienced relapse following autologous stem cell transplantation, and their brentuximab vedotin exposure differed. Classifying best responses yielded complete response, partial response or progressive disease. As concerns this clone: Its antigen is undetermined. The junction departs from germline at one end; a sequencing error may be responsible. Additional DNA sequences in this sample encode the identical CDR3.

The V call is TRBV7-2, the J call TRBJ1-2, with TRBD1 as a possible D gene (5 bases). The input for sequencing was peripheral blood mononuclear cells (PBMCs), taken before the second cycle of nivolumab. The receptor comes from a human donor with classical Hodgkin lymphoma. CDR3 in DNA: TGTGCCAGCAGTTGGGACTATGGCTACACTTTC. Residues: CASSWDYGYTF.